The present TCR beta chain was sequenced within a study of cytomegalovirus exposure and HLA in healthy donors. Study-wide results and limits: In a later analysis, a genetic analysis reported fewer productive-TCR N-insertions in an Asian-associated ancestry cluster than the cohort average.

The study ran its PCR with 60 Vbeta and 13 Jbeta primers. The repertoire was sequenced with immunoSEQ multiplex PCR; TCRdb's copy has only in-frame clones and lacks some. The sample shows under 250,000 clones, more than 65% of them seen only once. Of note for this clone: Its antigen is undetermined.

V lost 4 bases, J lost 5 bases, and 5 bases lay in between. The CDR3 is 12 residues long. The germline V gene encodes CDR1 MDHEN and CDR2 SYDVKM. The sequence was obtained from a man in his fifties in good health and CMV-seronegative. This chain uses TRBV28 with TRBJ1-4; the D is unclear. The specimen was PBMCs. In nucleotides, the CDR3 is TGTGCCAGCAGTTCAGTGAATGAAAAACTGTTTTTT. It translates to CASSSVNEKLFF.